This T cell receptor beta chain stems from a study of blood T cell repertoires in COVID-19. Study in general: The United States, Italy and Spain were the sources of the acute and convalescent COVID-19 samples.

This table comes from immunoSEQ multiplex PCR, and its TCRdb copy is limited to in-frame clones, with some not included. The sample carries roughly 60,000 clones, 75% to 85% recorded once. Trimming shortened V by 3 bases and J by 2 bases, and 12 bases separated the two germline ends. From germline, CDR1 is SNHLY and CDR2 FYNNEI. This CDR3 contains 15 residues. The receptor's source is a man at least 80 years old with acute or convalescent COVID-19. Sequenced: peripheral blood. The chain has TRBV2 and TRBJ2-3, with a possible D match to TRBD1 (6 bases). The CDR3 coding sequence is TGTGCCAGCAGTGAGAACGGACAGAACACAGATACGCAGTATTTT. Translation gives CASSENGQNTDTQYF.